Each of the 20 T cell receptor beta chains below was sequenced from the same sample in a study of regulatory dendritic cells for organ transplantation. Profiling relied on immunoSEQ multiplex PCR, and the TCRdb table lists in-frame clones only, not all of them. This table holds about 29,000 clones, 60% to 80% found once. Material for sequencing was memory CD4+ T cells from blood. This sample's subset: CD45RO+ memory T cells. These TCRs come from a human donor in good health.

This chain connects TRBV28 to TRBJ2-7; D could derive from TRBD1 or TRBD2 (5 bases each). The CDR3 is 14 amino acids. The V end was cut by 10 bases, the J end by 1 base, with 17 bases between. Germline V gene sequence: CDR1 MDHEN, CDR2 SYDVKM. CDR3 loop: CATLRRDGSYEQYF. In DNA, the CDR3 is TGTGCCACCCTGAGAAGGGACGGGTCCTACGAGCAGTACTTC.

V is TRBV16 and J is TRBJ2-1; D is unclear. The CDR3 has 14 amino acids. CDR1 and CDR2 from the germline V gene are KGHSY and FQNENV. V shed 3 bases and J shed 5 bases, with 11 bases lying between them. The CDR3 spells CASSHRDWDNEQFF. CDR3 coding DNA: TGTGCCAGCAGCCATCGAGACTGGGACAATGAGCAGTTCTTC.

The chain couples TRBV4-2 to TRBJ2-7; 8 bases align to TRBD2. Looked up from germline, CDR1 is LGHNA and CDR2 is YNFKEQ. V lost 1 base, J lost 7 bases, and 9 bases stayed unmatched. The CDR3 length is 15 residues. Here the CDR3 reads CASSQAREGVEEQYF. The CDR3 DNA is TGTGCCAGCAGCCAAGCACGGGAGGGGGTGGAAGAGCAGTACTTC.

This clone was observed a handful of times. The chain uses TRBV2 and TRBJ1-1, with D unresolved. Germline CDR1 reads SNHLY; CDR2 reads FYNNEI. V lost 8 bases, J lost 0 bases, and 13 bases lay in between. This CDR3 has 14 amino acids. The DNA of the CDR3 is TGTGCCAGCCGGAATGAGGGAATGAACACTGAAGCTTTCTTT. It is translated as CASRNEGMNTEAFF.

Turning to this clone: The conserved phenylalanine or tryptophan is not found at the CDR3 terminus, so this likely reflects a read error. The chain links TRBV7-2 to TRBJ2-7, with TRBD2 matching 10 bases. The CDR3 totals 15 residues. With V trimmed by 6 bases and J by 3 bases, 8 bases remained unmatched. Germline assignment: CDR1 SGHTA and CDR2 FQGNSA. The CDR3 protein is CASRRGTSEIYEQYL. CDR3 nucleotide sequence: TGTGCCAGCAGACGTGGGACTAGCGAAATCTACGAGCAGTACCTC.

The chain uses TRBV5-6 and TRBJ1-4, with unresolved D. CDR1 is SGHDT and CDR2 is YYEEEE in the germline V gene. The CDR3 extends over 15 amino acids. Trimming left V 4 bases short and J 6 bases short, with 16 bases between. CDR3 sequence: CASSQNRGGDEKLFF. DNA for the CDR3: TGTGCCAGCAGCCAAAACCGGGGAGGCGATGAAAAACTGTTTTTT.

The CDR3 DNA sequence: TGTGCCAGCAGCTCCCGGAGTGTGAACACTGAAGCTTTCTTT. It specifies CASSSRSVNTEAFF. The chain recombines TRBV9 with TRBJ1-1; no reliable D call. Germline CDR1 SGDLS, CDR2 YYNGEE. The CDR3 totals 14 residues. The V gene lost 4 bases and the J gene lost 0 bases, with 10 bases spanning the gap.

This clone has only a few counts. The chain links TRBV5-1 to TRBJ1-1, with 7 nucleotides matching TRBD1. The CDR3 extends over 13 amino acids. Unmatched junction bases numbered 6, after V lost 0 bases and J lost 10 bases. Germline V gives CDR1 SGHRS, CDR2 YFSETQ. The CDR3 loop is CASSLGQGDRAFF. The CDR3 nucleotides are TGCGCCAGCAGCTTGGGGCAGGGGGATAGAGCTTTCTTT.

J is TRBJ2-7 and V is TRBV7-6; D is unclear. The V gene lost 5 bases and the J gene lost 1 base, with 12 bases spanning the gap. This CDR3 spans 14 amino acids. CDR1 is SGHVS, CDR2 FNYEAQ, per germline. CDR3 loop: CASSGGSWSYEQYF. The CDR3 bases are TGTGCCAGCAGCGGTGGGTCTTGGTCCTACGAGCAGTACTTC.

This clone was seen once. V usage is TRBV28 and J usage is TRBJ1-4, with unresolved D. The CDR3 spans 16 residues. Germline assignment: CDR1 MDHEN and CDR2 SYDVKM. With 3 bases removed from V and 5 bases from J, the gap between germline ends came to 16 bases. CDR3 bases: TGTGCCAGCAGTTTTTATTCGGCAGCGGGGAATGAAAAACTGTTTTTT. This translates into CASSFYSAAGNEKLFF.

The chain employs TRBV30 and TRBJ2-5, with 7 positions matching TRBD1. Unmatched junction bases numbered 1, after V lost 2 bases and J lost 4 bases. The CDR3 covers 12 residues. The germline V gene encodes CDR1 GTSNPN and CDR2 SVGIG (reference sequence). The CDR3 region is CAWSPGGETQYF. The CDR3 DNA sequence: TGTGCCTGGAGTCCAGGGGGAGAGACCCAGTACTTC.

CDR3 DNA: TGCGCCAGCAGCTTGGCCGGGAAGACCCAGTACTTC. It codes for CASSLAGKTQYF. V and J are TRBV5-1 and TRBJ2-5; possible D gene TRBD2, 5 bases. The CDR3 is 12 amino acids. The germline gives CDR1 SGHRS, CDR2 YFSETQ. V dropped 0 bases and J dropped 6 bases, with 6 bases sitting between them.

This chain joins TRBV10-1 and TRBJ2-7, with D possibly TRBD1 on 6 matching bases. The CDR3 is 15 amino acids. Germline-derived CDR1 and CDR2 are WNHNN and SYGVQD (reference sequence). V was clipped by 3 bases and J by 5 bases, with 17 bases between them. The CDR3 DNA is TGCGCCAGCAGTGAAAGAGGGGGAAGATGGGACGAGCAGTACTTC. This translates into CASSERGGRWDEQYF.

This clone has a handful of counts. The chain recombines TRBV16 with TRBJ1-1, with a possible D match to TRBD1 (5 bases). The V end lost 3 bases, the J end lost 6 bases, and 14 bases lay between the germline ends. This CDR3 is 14 amino acids long. Looked up from germline, CDR1 is KGHSY and CDR2 is FQNENV. CDR3 nucleotides: TGTGCCAGCAGCCAGAGGGGCCTGATCTCTGAAGCTTTCTTT. Translating it yields CASSQRGLISEAFF. Together with reference TRBV16 and TRBJ1-1, the CDR3 gives the full variable domain: GEEVAQTPKHLVRGEGQKAKLYCAPIKGHSYVFWYQQVLKNEFKFLISFQNENVFDETGMPKERFSAKCLPNSPCSLEIQATKLEDSAVYFCASSQRGLISEAFFGQGTRLTVV.

V gene TRBV7-2 combines with J gene TRBJ2-4; D may correspond to TRBD1 or TRBD2 (5 bases each). V lost 5 bases to trimming and J lost 4 bases, with 18 bases between them. The CDR3 loop spans 16 amino acids. The germline gives CDR1 SGHTA, CDR2 FQGNSA. The CDR3 here is CASSIEGPYEKNIQYF. For the CDR3, the DNA is TGTGCCAGCAGCATAGAGGGACCGTACGAGAAAAACATTCAGTACTTC.

This clone was seen just once. J is TRBJ2-3 and V is TRBV30; the match to TRBD2 covers 7 bases. The germline CDR1 and CDR2 sequences are GTSNPN and SVGIG (reference sequence). V lost 3 bases to trimming and J lost 4 bases; unmatched junction nucleotides: 13. This CDR3 is built from 16 residues. The CDR3 region is CAWSHPTGGEPDTQYF. DNA of the CDR3: TGTGCCTGGAGCCACCCCACTGGGGGGGAGCCAGATACGCAGTATTTT.

The rearrangement uses TRBV27 and TRBJ1-1; possibly TRBD1 for D (6 bases). Trimming stripped 6 bases from V and 4 bases from J, with 12 bases between. CDR3 size: 13 residues. The germline V gene has CDR1 MNHEY and CDR2 SMNVEV (reference sequence). The CDR3 DNA reads as TGTGCCAGCAGCTCAAGGGGGAGCACTGAAGCTTTCTTT. It translates to CASSSRGSTEAFF.

The chain uses TRBV29-1 and TRBJ1-4; maybe TRBD1 (5 bases). Trimming cost V 6 bases and J 2 bases, with 7 bases left between them. The CDR3 spans 12 residues. Germline V lookup: CDR1 SQVTM, CDR2 ANQGSEA. CDR3 DNA: TGCAGCGTGGGGGATACTAATGAAAAACTGTTTTTT. Translation: CSVGDTNEKLFF.

The chain joins TRBV6-1 to TRBJ1-5; D call uncertain. Germline V lookup: CDR1 MNHNS, CDR2 SASEGT. Trimming removed 5 bases from V and 7 bases from J, with 15 bases in between. The CDR3 is 14 amino acids. CDR3 nucleotide sequence: TGTGCCAGCAGTCCCGGTTTCCTAGGCCAGCCCCAGCATTTT. Protein: CASSPGFLGQPQHF.

This clone was detected only a few times. The chain has TRBV4-1 and TRBJ2-2; D is unresolved. Between the trimmed V and J ends, which lost 4 bases and 5 bases, there was a span of 11 bases. Germline V lookup: CDR1 MGHRA, CDR2 YSYEKL. This CDR3 spans 14 amino acids. In DNA, the CDR3 is TGCGCCAGCAGCCCACCCCTTAAGACCGGGGAGCTGTTTTTT. It translates to CASSPPLKTGELFF.